This T cell receptor beta chain was recovered during a study of blood T cells in healthy people across ages. A sample-barcoded 5' primer and a J-beta primer mix were used in a second PCR of roughly 7 to 12 cycles. From the 5' RACE reads, TCRdb called clonotypes with MiXCR, one entry per CDR3 protein. The table records about 780,000 distinct CDR3 sequences, about a quarter of them present only once. The sample was also linked to a second study, of T cells of mothers and their children.

The receptor comes from a boy younger than 18 in good health. Sequenced: blood.

CDR3 in amino acids: CASSLRDGGLYTEAFF. CDR3 sequence (DNA): TGCGCCAGCAGCTTACGGGACGGAGGTTTGTACACTGAAGCTTTCTTT. The chain is built from TRBV5-1 and TRBJ1-1; D may be TRBD1 (5 bases). The CDR3 has 16 residues. Deletions cut 2 bases from V and 3 bases from J, with 17 bases between. The germline CDR1 and CDR2 sequences are SGHRS and YFSETQ.